The source of this T cell receptor (beta chain) is a study of blood T cell repertoires in COVID-19. As for the study in general: T cells, B-cell-depleted T cells, or PBMCs supplied cDNA or gDNA.

Seattle-derived patients entered the study during active infection and were followed longitudinally. Using immunoSEQ multiplex PCR, the repertoire was profiled, and TCRdb retains in-frame clones only, with some absent. The table shows about 150,000 clones, with roughly four fifths occurring only once. There are 13 residues in the CDR3. Germline CDR1 is GTSNPN and CDR2 is SVGIG (reference sequence). V was pared by 2 bases and J by 3 bases, with 10 bases between. This chain connects TRBV30 to TRBJ1-1, with D unclear. This receptor was taken from a woman aged 60 to 75 with COVID-19, enrolled during active disease. Sequencing was performed on peripheral blood. The CDR3 sequence: CAWSTTGDTEAFF. CDR3 DNA: TGTGCCTGGAGTACGACCGGGGACACTGAAGCTTTCTTT. The full variable domain, in which reference TRBV30 and TRBJ1-1 provide the parts outside the CDR3, is SQTIHQWPATLVQPVGSPLSLECTVEGTSNPNLYWYRQAAGRGLQLLFYSVGIGQISSEVPQNLSASRPQDRQFILSSKKLLLSDSGFYLCAWSTTGDTEAFFGQGTRLTVV.